This TCR beta chain was documented in a study of siplizumab effects on memory and regulatory T cells. Study-wide findings and caveats: Naive T cells seemed more diverse than memory cells; they also seemed major alloresponse contributors.

V shed 0 bases and J shed 2 bases, with 8 bases lying between them. The length of the CDR3 is 15 residues. Looked up from germline, CDR1 is SGHRS and CDR2 is YFSETQ. Comments on this clone: Its antigen is unknown.

Assays were performed on approximately 1.1 x 10^5 TCR templates per sample. Clones were sequenced by immunoSEQ multiplex PCR, and TCRdb holds only the in-frame ones, with some missing. Of about 110,000 clones listed, just under 95% were seen once; the top ten hold 1% to 1.5%. V usage is TRBV5-1 and J usage is TRBJ2-2; the D call may be TRBD1 or TRBD2 (5 bases each). This receptor was taken from a human donor in good health. The sample comprised CD4+ T cells sorted from blood. Here the CDR3 DNA reads TGCGCCAGCAGCTTGGGAGGGGTTAACACCGGGGAGCTGTTTTTT. Translated, it gives CASSLGGVNTGELFF. The whole variable domain, filled in from reference TRBV5-1 and TRBJ2-2, reads KAGVTQTPRYLIKTRGQQVTLSCSPISGHRSVSWYQQTPGQGLQFLFEYFSETQRNKGNFPGRFSGRQFSNSRSEMNVSTLELGDSALYLCASSLGGVNTGELFFGEGSRLTVL.